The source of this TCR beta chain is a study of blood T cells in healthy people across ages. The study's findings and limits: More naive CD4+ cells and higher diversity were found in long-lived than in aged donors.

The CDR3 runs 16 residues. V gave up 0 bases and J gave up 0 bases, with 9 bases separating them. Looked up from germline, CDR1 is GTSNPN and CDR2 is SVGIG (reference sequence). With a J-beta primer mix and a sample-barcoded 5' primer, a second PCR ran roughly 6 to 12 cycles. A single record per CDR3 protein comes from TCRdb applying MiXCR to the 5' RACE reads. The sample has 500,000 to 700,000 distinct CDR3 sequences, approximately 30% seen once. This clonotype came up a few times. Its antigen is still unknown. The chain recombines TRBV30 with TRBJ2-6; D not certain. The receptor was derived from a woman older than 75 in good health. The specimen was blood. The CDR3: CAWSVPAVSGANVLTF. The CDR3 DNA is TGTGCCTGGAGTGTACCGGCCGTCTCTGGGGCCAACGTCCTGACTTTC.